This T cell receptor beta chain was recorded in a study of cytomegalovirus exposure and HLA in healthy donors. The ends were cut back, 4 bases at V and 8 bases at J, with 17 bases in the middle. This CDR3 comprises 14 residues. Germline lookup yields CDR1 MGHDK and CDR2 SYGVNS. The PCR ran on 60 Vbeta and 13 Jbeta primers. The method was immunoSEQ multiplex PCR; TCRdb's version includes in-frame clones alone and lacks a portion of them. The sample includes roughly 67,000 clones, around 78% of them seen just once. As regards this clone: Its antigen remains unidentified.

Study-wide findings and caveats: For most subjects, TCR beta sequences were reported to predict HLA-A and HLA-B alleles with accuracy.

What was sequenced was PBMCs. The TCR sequence derives from a middle-aged man in good health and CMV-seronegative. V gene TRBV25-1 combines with J gene TRBJ1-2, with D perhaps matching TRBD1 (5 bases). CDR3 DNA sequence: TGTGCCAGCAGTGCCCCGGAGGGACTGGGGGGCTACACCTTC. As protein: CASSAPEGLGGYTF.